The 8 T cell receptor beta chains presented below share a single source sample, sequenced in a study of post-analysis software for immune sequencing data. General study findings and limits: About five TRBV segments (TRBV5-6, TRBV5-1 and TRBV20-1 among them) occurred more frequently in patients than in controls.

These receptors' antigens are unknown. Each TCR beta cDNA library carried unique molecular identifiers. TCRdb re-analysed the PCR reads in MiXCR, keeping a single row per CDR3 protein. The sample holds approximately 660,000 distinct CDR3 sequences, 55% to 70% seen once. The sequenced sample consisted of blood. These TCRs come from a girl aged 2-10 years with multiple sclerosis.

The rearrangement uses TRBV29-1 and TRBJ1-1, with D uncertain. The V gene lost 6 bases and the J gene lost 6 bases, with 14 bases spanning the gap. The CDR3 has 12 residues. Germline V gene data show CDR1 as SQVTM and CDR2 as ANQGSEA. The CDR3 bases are TGCAGCGTGGATACCATGGAGGCTGAAGCTTTCTTT. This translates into CSVDTMEAEAFF.

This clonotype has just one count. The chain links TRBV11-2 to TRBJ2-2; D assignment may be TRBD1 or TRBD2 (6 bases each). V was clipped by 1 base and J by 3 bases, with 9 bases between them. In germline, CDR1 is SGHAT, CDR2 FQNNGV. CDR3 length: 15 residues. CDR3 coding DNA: TGTGCCAGCAGCTTAGCGGGGGCTTACACCGGGGAGCTGTTTTTT. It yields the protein CASSLAGAYTGELFF.

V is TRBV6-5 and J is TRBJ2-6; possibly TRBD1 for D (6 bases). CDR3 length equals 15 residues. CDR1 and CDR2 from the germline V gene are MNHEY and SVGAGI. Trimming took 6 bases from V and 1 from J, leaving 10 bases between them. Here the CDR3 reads CASRYQGSGANVLTF. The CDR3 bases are TGTGCCAGCAGGTACCAGGGGTCTGGGGCCAACGTCCTGACTTTC.

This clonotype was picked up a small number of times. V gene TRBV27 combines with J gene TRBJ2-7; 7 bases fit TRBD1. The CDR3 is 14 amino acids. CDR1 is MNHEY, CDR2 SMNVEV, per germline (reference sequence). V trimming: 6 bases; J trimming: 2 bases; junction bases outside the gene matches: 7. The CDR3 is CASSRDSDTYEQYF. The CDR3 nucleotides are TGTGCCAGCAGCAGGGACAGCGATACCTACGAGCAGTACTTC.

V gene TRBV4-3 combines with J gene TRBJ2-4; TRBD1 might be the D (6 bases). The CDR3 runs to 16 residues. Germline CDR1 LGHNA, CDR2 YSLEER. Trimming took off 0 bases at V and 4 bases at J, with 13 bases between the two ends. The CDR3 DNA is TGCGCCAGCAGCCAAGAACTACAGGGCCCTAAAAACATTCAGTACTTC. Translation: CASSQELQGPKNIQYF.

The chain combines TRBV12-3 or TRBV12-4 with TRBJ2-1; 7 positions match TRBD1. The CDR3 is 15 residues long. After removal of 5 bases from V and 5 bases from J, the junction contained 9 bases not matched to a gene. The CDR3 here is CASSTTGQMHNEQFF. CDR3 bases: TGTGCCAGCAGTACCACGGGACAGATGCACAATGAGCAGTTCTTC.

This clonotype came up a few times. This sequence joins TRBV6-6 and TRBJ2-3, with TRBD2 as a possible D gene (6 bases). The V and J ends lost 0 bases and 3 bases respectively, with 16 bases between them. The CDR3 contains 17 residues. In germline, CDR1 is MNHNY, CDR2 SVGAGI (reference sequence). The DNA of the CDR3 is TGTGCCAGCAGTTACTCTCGGGTCGTGGGAGGTACAGATACGCAGTATTTT. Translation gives CASSYSRVVGGTDTQYF.

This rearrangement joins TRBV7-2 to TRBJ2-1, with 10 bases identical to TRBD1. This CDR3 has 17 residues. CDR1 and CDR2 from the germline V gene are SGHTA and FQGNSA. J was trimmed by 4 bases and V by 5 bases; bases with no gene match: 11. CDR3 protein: CASSPPPGQGRYNEQFF. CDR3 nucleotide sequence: TGTGCCAGCAGCCCCCCCCCGGGACAGGGGCGATACAATGAGCAGTTCTTC. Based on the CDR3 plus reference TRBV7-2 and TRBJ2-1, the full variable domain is GAGVSQSPSNKVTEKGKDVELRCDPISGHTALYWYRQSLGQGLEFLIYFQGNSAPDKSGLPSDRFSAERTGGSVSTLTIQRTQQEDSAVYLCASSPPPGQGRYNEQFFGPGTRLTVL.